These T cell receptor beta chains were read from a single sample in a study of vaccination and CD4 T cells after COVID-19. Their target antigens are unknown. TCRdb redid the calling of the PCR reads with MiXCR, one entry per CDR3 protein. The sample gives some 15,000 distinct CDR3 sequences, approximately 54% of which show up once; just under 9.5% is in the top ten. The sequencing sample was made of CD4+ T cells from blood, cultured in vitro. Every receptor here comes from a human donor who had recovered from COVID-19. Each CDR3 is given without its conserved first and last residue.

j_call | v_call | cdr3_aa
TRBJ1-2 | TRBV6-2/TRBV6-3 | ASNPRGNHGYT
TRBJ2-2 | TRBV7-2 | ASSRTLNTGELF
TRBJ2-1 | TRBV14 | ASSLSSAAYNEQF
TRBJ1-4 | TRBV15 | ATRRQRNEKLF
TRBJ1-5 | TRBV30 | AWSVSRVSGSNQPQH
TRBJ1-1 | TRBV6-1 | ASRRLTNTEAF
TRBJ2-5 | TRBV28 | ASRLGLEETQY
TRBJ1-1 | TRBV7-2 | ASSLDFGSSPEAF
TRBJ1-5 | TRBV20-1 | SASIGVSNQPQH
TRBJ1-5 | TRBV19 | ASSISNRQPQH
TRBJ2-7 | TRBV12-2 | ASRFGLAIYEQY
TRBJ2-5 | TRBV5-5 | ASNVGLAGVETQY
TRBJ1-5 | TRBV30 | AWSVGGIRPQH
TRBJ1-1 | TRBV2 | ASSRQGIWTEAF
TRBJ2-1 | TRBV10-3 | AISGTSGIKDEQF
TRBJ2-3 | TRBV10-3 | AISGGLAGPDTQY
TRBJ1-6 | TRBV27 | ASSLGGFSSPLH
TRBJ2-6 | TRBV25-1 | ASSGRESGANVLT
TRBJ1-1 | TRBV7-9 | ASSFGQGTEAF
TRBJ2-3 | TRBV2 | ASSDGQRTLSTDTQY
TRBJ1-4 | TRBV28 | ASKIGTNEKLF
TRBJ2-3 | TRBV5-2 | ASSPGGGPDTQY
TRBJ1-1 | TRBV18 | ASSRTGGQWSTEAF
TRBJ1-5 | TRBV7-2 | ASSAQGAGQPQH
TRBJ2-4 | TRBV7-8 | ASSLPLTSGRAAKNIQY
TRBJ1-5 | TRBV6-2/TRBV6-3 | ASSYSKRTGADHSNQPQH
TRBJ2-1 | TRBV20-1 | SARGVASGRNEQF
TRBJ2-7 | TRBV28 | ASSGPNLREGEQY
TRBJ1-1 | TRBV27 | ASRSLGGSGNTEAF
TRBJ1-1 | TRBV27 | ASSLRSGTSYTEAF
TRBJ2-2 | TRBV6-1 | ASSEPNLAGGPPGELF
TRBJ2-1 | TRBV6-2/TRBV6-3 | ASTPGPPNEQF
TRBJ1-2 | TRBV27 | ASSLRQAGGYT
TRBJ2-3 | TRBV9 | ASSVEQEGDTQY
TRBJ1-1 | TRBV2 | ASRGRTGRGENTEAF
TRBJ2-7 | TRBV6-2/TRBV6-3 | ASSYGFYEQY
TRBJ2-3 | TRBV10-3 | AIRPTSGGSTDTQY
TRBJ2-7 | TRBV20-1 | SASPSGHRVSYEQY
TRBJ2-5 | TRBV10-1 | ASSQRAGAREAQY
TRBJ1-5 | TRBV6-5 | ASSYSPGRGNQPQH
TRBJ1-1 | TRBV6-1 | ASSEVVAEREAF
TRBJ1-2 | TRBV24-1 | ATSDRTAYGYT
TRBJ2-5 | TRBV11-1 | ASIRNAAGGVQETQY
TRBJ1-1 | TRBV5-1 | ASSLGLELNTEAF
TRBJ2-3 | TRBV21-1 | ASSKSDRGLTAGPTDTQY
TRBJ2-7 | TRBV11-3 | ASSKGQANHEQY
TRBJ2-2 | TRBV20-1 | SASVRRKGTGELF
TRBJ2-5 | TRBV2 | ASARSSGSVETQY
TRBJ2-7 | TRBV5-1 | ASSFRGQGLAYEQY
TRBJ1-2 | TRBV19 | ASSIRTGGNYGYT
TRBJ1-2 | TRBV6-1 | ASSNNRVGYGYT
TRBJ2-3 | TRBV27 | ASSSSLAGAKDTQY
TRBJ2-3 | TRBV20-1 | SAMTGGTDTQY
TRBJ1-1 | TRBV5-8 | ASSLLGRAF
TRBJ1-4 | TRBV7-2 | ASSLAPARGQEKLF
TRBJ1-1 | TRBV20-1 | SASQQGVAF
TRBJ1-2 | TRBV20-1 | SVTDRDYGYT
TRBJ1-1 | TRBV28 | ASSETKGGNLYGAF
TRBJ1-2 | TRBV10-3 | AISEFGGADNYGYT
TRBJ1-1 | TRBV27 | ASSLLQGGGAF